Given below is one TCR beta chain in context. Treatment: about 20 received Ad26.COV2.S at low or high dose, single or two shots; several received placebo; per-sample allocation not given. Collection of the samples took place on day 63 after the first injection of vaccine or placebo. The data are from a study of Ad26.COV2.S vaccination and SARS-CoV-2 variants. V was clipped by 3 bases and J by 5 bases, with 12 bases between them. Germline CDR1 and CDR2: KGHSH and LQKENI. The CDR3 loop spans 14 amino acids. Repertoires were generated with immunoSEQ multiplex PCR, while TCRdb's copy carries only in-frame clones and drops some. There are approximately 500,000 clones in the sample; around 85% occur only once, and 10% to 15% lies in the top ten.

The TCR originated in a person aged 18-60 years who received the Ad26.COV2.S COVID-19 vaccine or a placebo. J is TRBJ2-3 and V is TRBV18, with D possibly TRBD1 on 6 matching bases. This specimen consisted of peripheral blood, obtained in a trial of Ad26.COV2.S vaccine versus placebo. The CDR3 sequence is CASSPATGRDTQYF. As DNA, the CDR3 is TGTGCCAGCTCACCTGCTACAGGGCGAGATACGCAGTATTTT.